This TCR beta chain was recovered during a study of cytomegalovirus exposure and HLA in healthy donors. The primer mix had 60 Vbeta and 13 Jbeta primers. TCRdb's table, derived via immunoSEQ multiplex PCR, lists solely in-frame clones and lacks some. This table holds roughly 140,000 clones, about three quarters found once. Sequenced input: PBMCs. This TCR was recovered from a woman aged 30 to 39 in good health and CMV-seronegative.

CDR3 coding DNA: TGTGCCAGCAGCTTCGCCTCCACTAGCGGGGGGGCTCATGAGCAGTTCTTC. This gives the protein CASSFASTSGGAHEQFF. The chain uses TRBV7-8 and TRBJ2-1; 13 bases match TRBD2. V shed 3 bases and J 8 bases; nucleotides not matched to a gene: 10. CDR3 length equals 17 residues. Germline CDR1 is SGHVS and CDR2 is FQNEAQ. The entire variable domain, with the rest obtained from reference TRBV7-8 and TRBJ2-1, is as follows: GAGVSQSPRYKVAKRGQDVALRCDPISGHVSLFWYQQALGQGPEFLTYFQNEAQLDKSGLPSDRFFAERPEGSVSTLKIQRTQQEDSAVYLCASSFASTSGGAHEQFFGPGTRLTVL.